This T cell receptor beta chain originates from a study of patients and donors after allogeneic stem cell transplantation. TCRdb itself ran the RT-PCR reads through MiXCR, one entry per CDR3 protein. Here the sample spans approximately 150,000 distinct CDR3 sequences, about two fifths being singletons. Sequencing was done on a sample of blood, either unsorted or a sorted T cell fraction (not recorded which). The receptor was derived from a human donor who was either an allogeneic HSCT recipient or a stem cell or donor lymphocyte infusion donor (not recorded which). It is not recorded whose cells these are; they may come from a transplant donor.

This CDR3 reads CASSLGLGGSYNEQFF. The CDR3 nucleotides are TGTGCCAGCAGCTTAGGGTTAGGGGGCTCCTACAATGAGCAGTTCTTC. The gene calls are TRBV11-3 and TRBJ2-1; D possibly corresponds to TRBD1 (6 bases). The CDR3 has 16 amino acids. Trimming stripped 1 base from V and 0 bases from J, with 10 bases between. Looked up from germline, CDR1 is SGHNT and CDR2 is YENEEA.